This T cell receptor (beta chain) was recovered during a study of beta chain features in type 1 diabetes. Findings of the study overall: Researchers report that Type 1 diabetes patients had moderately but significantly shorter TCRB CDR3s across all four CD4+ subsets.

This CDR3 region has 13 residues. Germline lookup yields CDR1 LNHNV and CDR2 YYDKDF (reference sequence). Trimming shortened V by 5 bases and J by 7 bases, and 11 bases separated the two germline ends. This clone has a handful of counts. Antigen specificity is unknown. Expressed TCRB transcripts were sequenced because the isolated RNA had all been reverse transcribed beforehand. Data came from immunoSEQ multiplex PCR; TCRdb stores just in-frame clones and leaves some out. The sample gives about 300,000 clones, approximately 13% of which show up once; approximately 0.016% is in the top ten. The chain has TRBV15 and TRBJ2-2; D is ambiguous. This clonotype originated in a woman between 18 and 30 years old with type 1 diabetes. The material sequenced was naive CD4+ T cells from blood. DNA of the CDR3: TGTGCCACCAGCCTCCTGTTGAGCGGGGAGCTGTTTTTT. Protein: CATSLLLSGELFF.